A selection of T cell receptor beta chains follows, all from one sample in a study of identifying expanded T cells in peripheral blood. Sequencing was performed with immunoSEQ multiplex PCR; in TCRdb, only in-frame clones are kept and a portion is missing. The sample holds about 110,000 clones; roughly 91% are singletons and the top ten take 16%. The sequencing input was blood. The receptors come from a person aged 18-70 years in good health. CDR3s include the opening cysteine and the closing phenylalanine or tryptophan. Each record gives: V gene, clone size, J gene, D gene, CDR3 protein, CDR3 DNA. A D gene is named only where the DNA matches it firmly. Rows give clone size only sometimes, using once, few, many, or a class for an expanded clone.

V gene: TRBV11-2; clone size: few; J gene: TRBJ2-7; D gene: TRBD2; CDR3 protein: CASSSTSGPGEQYF; CDR3 DNA: TGTGCCAGCAGCTCCACTAGCGGGCCGGGGGAGCAGTACTTC
V gene: TRBV6-1; clone size: .; J gene: TRBJ2-1; D gene: .; CDR3 protein: CASSELLGGLSSYNEQFF; CDR3 DNA: TGTGCCAGCAGTGAACTCCTCGGGGGGCTGAGTTCCTACAATGAGCAGTTCTTC
V gene: TRBV27; clone size: .; J gene: TRBJ1-5; D gene: TRBD1; CDR3 protein: CASNPGQSNQPQHF; CDR3 DNA: TGTGCCAGCAACCCGGGACAGAGCAATCAGCCCCAGCATTTT
V gene: TRBV11-1; clone size: .; J gene: TRBJ2-7; D gene: TRBD1; CDR3 protein: CASSFTTGPTYEQYF; CDR3 DNA: TGTGCCAGCAGCTTTACGACAGGGCCGACCTACGAGCAGTACTTC
V gene: TRBV5-6; clone size: once; J gene: TRBJ2-7; D gene: TRBD1; CDR3 protein: CASSWTGLEQYF; CDR3 DNA: TGTGCCAGCAGCTGGACAGGGTTAGAGCAGTACTTC
V gene: TRBV18; clone size: .; J gene: TRBJ2-2; D gene: .; CDR3 protein: CASSPPGRLNTGELFF; CDR3 DNA: TGTGCCAGCTCACCACCGGGACGGCTTAACACCGGGGAGCTGTTTTTT
V gene: TRBV2; clone size: .; J gene: TRBJ1-3; D gene: .; CDR3 protein: CASSDRDNTIYF; CDR3 DNA: TGTGCCAGCAGTGACAGGGATAACACCATATATTTT
V gene: TRBV4-3; clone size: few; J gene: TRBJ2-1; D gene: .; CDR3 protein: CASSHDNQNEQFF; CDR3 DNA: TGCGCCAGCAGCCACGATAATCAGAATGAGCAGTTCTTC
V gene: TRBV5-4; clone size: few; J gene: TRBJ2-7; D gene: TRBD2; CDR3 protein: CASRSGGAKEQYF; CDR3 DNA: TGTGCCAGCCGTTCGGGAGGGGCGAAGGAGCAGTACTTC
V gene: TRBV4-3; clone size: .; J gene: TRBJ2-7; D gene: TRBD1; CDR3 protein: CASSLSQGAKEQYF; CDR3 DNA: TGCGCCAGCAGCCTCTCTCAGGGGGCGAAAGAGCAGTACTTC
V gene: TRBV28; clone size: .; J gene: TRBJ2-7; D gene: TRBD1; CDR3 protein: CASSRGDRGQEQYF; CDR3 DNA: TGTGCCAGCAGCCGGGGGGACAGGGGGCAAGAGCAGTACTTC
V gene: TRBV29-1; clone size: .; J gene: TRBJ1-1; D gene: .; CDR3 protein: CSVEMTVKNTEAFF; CDR3 DNA: TGCAGCGTTGAAATGACTGTAAAAAACACTGAAGCTTTCTTT
V gene: TRBV19; clone size: .; J gene: TRBJ2-6; D gene: .; CDR3 protein: CASRSNGISSGANVLTF; CDR3 DNA: TGTGCCAGTAGATCAAATGGGATCTCCTCTGGGGCCAACGTCCTGACTTTC
V gene: TRBV2; clone size: .; J gene: TRBJ1-6; D gene: .; CDR3 protein: CASRGGQNSPLHF; CDR3 DNA: TGTGCCAGCAGGGGAGGGCAGAATTCACCCCTCCACTTT
V gene: TRBV2; clone size: .; J gene: TRBJ2-3; D gene: TRBD2; CDR3 protein: CASSERASGGPGDTQYF; CDR3 DNA: TGTGCCAGCAGTGAACGGGCTAGCGGGGGGCCCGGCGATACGCAGTATTTT
V gene: TRBV7-2; clone size: .; J gene: TRBJ2-3; D gene: .; CDR3 protein: CASSLALGRSTDTQYF; CDR3 DNA: TGTGCCAGCAGCTTAGCTTTGGGCCGCAGCACAGATACGCAGTATTTT
V gene: TRBV7-7; clone size: .; J gene: TRBJ2-5; D gene: TRBD1; CDR3 protein: CASSEQGSETQYF; CDR3 DNA: TGTGCCAGCAGCGAACAGGGGTCGGAGACCCAGTACTTC
V gene: TRBV28; clone size: .; J gene: TRBJ2-1; D gene: .; CDR3 protein: CASRSPSAVYYNEQFF; CDR3 DNA: TGTGCCAGCAGGTCCCCCTCGGCGGTATACTACAATGAGCAGTTCTTC
V gene: TRBV9; clone size: .; J gene: TRBJ1-2; D gene: TRBD1; CDR3 protein: CASSVSPDREYGYTF; CDR3 DNA: TGTGCCAGCAGCGTTAGTCCCGACAGGGAATATGGCTACACCTTC
V gene: TRBV11-2; clone size: .; J gene: TRBJ1-1; D gene: TRBD1; CDR3 protein: CASSFRTGRNTEAFF; CDR3 DNA: TGTGCCAGCAGCTTCAGGACAGGGAGGAACACTGAAGCTTTCTTT
V gene: TRBV5-5; clone size: .; J gene: TRBJ2-3; D gene: .; CDR3 protein: CASSPRGGLRGDTQYF; CDR3 DNA: TGTGCCAGCAGCCCTCGGGGTGGACTCCGTGGGGATACGCAGTATTTT
V gene: TRBV15; clone size: .; J gene: TRBJ1-5; D gene: .; CDR3 protein: CATSRDQGGNRQPQHF; CDR3 DNA: TGTGCCACCAGCAGAGATCAAGGGGGTAATAGACAGCCCCAGCATTTT
V gene: TRBV6-5; clone size: .; J gene: TRBJ1-6; D gene: .; CDR3 protein: CASRAPQGSLHF; CDR3 DNA: TGTGCCAGCAGGGCGCCACAGGGAAGTCTCCACTTT
V gene: TRBV25-1; clone size: .; J gene: TRBJ1-3; D gene: .; CDR3 protein: CASSGGNYGRDTGNTIYF; CDR3 DNA: TGTGCCAGCAGTGGGGGGAATTATGGCCGGGACACTGGAAACACCATATATTTT
V gene: TRBV7-2; clone size: .; J gene: TRBJ2-5; D gene: .; CDR3 protein: CASSLTGTGVNILTQYF; CDR3 DNA: TGTGCCAGCAGCCTAACCGGGACGGGGGTTAACATCTTGACCCAGTACTTC
V gene: TRBV7-8; clone size: few; J gene: TRBJ2-1; D gene: TRBD2; CDR3 protein: CASNRVAGVDEQFF; CDR3 DNA: TGTGCCAGCAATCGGGTAGCGGGGGTAGATGAGCAGTTCTTC
V gene: TRBV4-3; clone size: .; J gene: TRBJ1-5; D gene: .; CDR3 protein: CASSPDSNQPQHF; CDR3 DNA: TGCGCCAGCAGCCCGGACAGCAATCAGCCCCAGCATTTT
V gene: TRBV7-2; clone size: .; J gene: TRBJ1-1; D gene: TRBD1; CDR3 protein: CASRWTGASNTEAFF; CDR3 DNA: TGTGCCAGCAGGTGGACAGGGGCCTCGAACACTGAAGCTTTCTTT
V gene: TRBV20-1; clone size: .; J gene: TRBJ2-1; D gene: .; CDR3 protein: CSASLSREQFF; CDR3 DNA: TGCAGTGCTTCCCTCTCCCGTGAGCAGTTCTTC
V gene: TRBV7-8; clone size: .; J gene: TRBJ1-2; D gene: .; CDR3 protein: CASSLDGVNSYGYTF; CDR3 DNA: TGTGCCAGCAGCTTAGATGGCGTAAATTCCTATGGCTACACCTTC
V gene: TRBV2; clone size: .; J gene: TRBJ2-1; D gene: .; CDR3 protein: CASRLDDGEQFF; CDR3 DNA: TGTGCCAGCAGACTAGACGACGGGGAGCAGTTCTTC
V gene: TRBV30; clone size: .; J gene: TRBJ1-1; D gene: TRBD1; CDR3 protein: CACSQGAYTEAFF; CDR3 DNA: TGTGCCTGCTCCCAGGGGGCGTACACTGAAGCTTTCTTT
V gene: TRBV7-9; clone size: .; J gene: TRBJ2-5; D gene: .; CDR3 protein: CASSFRAEETQYF; CDR3 DNA: TGTGCCAGCAGCTTCCGGGCCGAAGAGACCCAGTACTTC
V gene: TRBV2; clone size: .; J gene: TRBJ1-1; D gene: .; CDR3 protein: CASSESGQGRWNTEAFF; CDR3 DNA: TGTGCCAGCAGTGAGTCGGGCCAGGGGAGATGGAACACTGAAGCTTTCTTT
V gene: TRBV5-1; clone size: .; J gene: TRBJ1-5; D gene: TRBD1; CDR3 protein: CASSLAQGVQPQHF; CDR3 DNA: TGCGCCAGCAGCTTGGCACAGGGGGTTCAGCCCCAGCATTTT
V gene: TRBV18; clone size: .; J gene: TRBJ1-3; D gene: .; CDR3 protein: CASSPYQDDSGNTIYF; CDR3 DNA: TGTGCCAGCTCACCGTATCAGGACGACTCTGGAAACACCATATATTTT
V gene: TRBV6-5; clone size: .; J gene: TRBJ2-5; D gene: .; CDR3 protein: CASSYSGTPGETQYF; CDR3 DNA: TGTGCCAGCAGTTACTCGGGGACTCCCGGAGAGACCCAGTACTTC
V gene: TRBV7-6; clone size: .; J gene: TRBJ2-5; D gene: .; CDR3 protein: CASSLNGFDQETQYF; CDR3 DNA: TGTGCCAGCAGCTTAAACGGGTTTGACCAAGAGACCCAGTACTTC
V gene: TRBV7-6; clone size: .; J gene: TRBJ2-3; D gene: TRBD1; CDR3 protein: CASSLSITGGADTQYF; CDR3 DNA: TGTGCCAGCAGCCTGTCAATTACAGGGGGTGCAGATACGCAGTATTTT
V gene: TRBV29-1; clone size: .; J gene: TRBJ2-7; D gene: TRBD2; CDR3 protein: CSVQGGGAYEQYF; CDR3 DNA: TGCAGCGTTCAGGGCGGGGGGGCCTACGAGCAGTACTTC
V gene: TRBV7-2; clone size: .; J gene: TRBJ2-7; D gene: .; CDR3 protein: CASSLKFANSYEQYF; CDR3 DNA: TGTGCCAGCAGCTTAAAGTTTGCGAACTCCTACGAGCAGTACTTC
V gene: TRBV7-2; clone size: .; J gene: TRBJ1-2; D gene: TRBD1; CDR3 protein: CASSRGQGLNYGYTF; CDR3 DNA: TGTGCCAGCAGTAGAGGACAGGGGCTTAACTATGGCTACACCTTC
V gene: TRBV7-9; clone size: .; J gene: TRBJ1-6; D gene: TRBD1; CDR3 protein: CASSPDRGNNSPLHF; CDR3 DNA: TGTGCCAGCAGCCCGGACAGGGGAAATAATTCACCCCTCCACTTT
V gene: TRBV7-2; clone size: .; J gene: TRBJ2-7; D gene: TRBD2; CDR3 protein: CASRTRLGLDYEQYF; CDR3 DNA: TGTGCCAGCAGGACCCGCCTGGGACTAGACTACGAGCAGTACTTC
V gene: TRBV2; clone size: .; J gene: TRBJ1-6; D gene: .; CDR3 protein: CASRSEGAGGKNSPLHF; CDR3 DNA: TGTGCCAGCAGGTCCGAGGGCGCGGGCGGGAAAAATTCACCCCTCCACTTT
V gene: TRBV6-5; clone size: .; J gene: TRBJ2-2; D gene: .; CDR3 protein: CASSYEVSGELFF; CDR3 DNA: TGTGCCAGCAGTTACGAGGTTTCCGGGGAGCTGTTTTTT
V gene: TRBV14; clone size: .; J gene: TRBJ2-2; D gene: .; CDR3 protein: CASSQEGWELFF; CDR3 DNA: TGTGCCAGCAGCCAAGAAGGGTGGGAGCTGTTTTTT
V gene: TRBV5-6; clone size: .; J gene: TRBJ2-7; D gene: .; CDR3 protein: CASSWGSYEQYF; CDR3 DNA: TGTGCCAGCAGTTGGGGGTCCTACGAGCAGTACTTC
V gene: TRBV7-2; clone size: once; J gene: TRBJ1-3; D gene: .; CDR3 protein: CASTVRGGNTIYF; CDR3 DNA: TGTGCCAGCACCGTCCGGGGGGGAAACACCATATATTTT
V gene: TRBV9; clone size: few; J gene: TRBJ2-7; D gene: .; CDR3 protein: CASSDGPTEPGAGVDEQYF; CDR3 DNA: TGTGCCAGCAGCGACGGGCCCACAGAACCGGGGGCAGGTGTCGACGAGCAGTACTTC
V gene: TRBV7-9; clone size: .; J gene: TRBJ2-5; D gene: .; CDR3 protein: CASSFSGPQETQYF; CDR3 DNA: TGTGCCAGCAGCTTCAGCGGTCCGCAAGAGACCCAGTACTTC
V gene: TRBV4-3; clone size: few; J gene: TRBJ2-5; D gene: TRBD1; CDR3 protein: CASSQGTGGAETQYF; CDR3 DNA: TGCGCCAGCAGCCAAGGGACAGGGGGCGCAGAGACCCAGTACTTC
V gene: TRBV6-5; clone size: .; J gene: TRBJ2-1; D gene: .; CDR3 protein: CASSSLGNEQFF; CDR3 DNA: TGTGCCAGCAGTTCTTTGGGAAATGAGCAGTTCTTC